These 21 T cell receptor beta chains were all obtained from the same sample, sequenced in a study of early T cells in non-severe SARS-CoV-2 infection. Via MiXCR, TCRdb re-called the 5' RACE reads, giving one row per CDR3 protein. This table holds about 83,000 distinct CDR3 sequences, over 11% found once. The sequenced sample was whole blood. The receptors were sampled from an adult who was a healthcare worker with PCR-confirmed SARS-CoV-2 infection or an uninfected control (not recorded which).

This clonotype occurred many times. The gene calls are TRBV5-8 and TRBJ2-2; weak D call: TRBD2 (5 bases). Germline-derived CDR1 and CDR2 are SGHTS and YDEGEE. The CDR3 loop spans 14 amino acids. The germline V and J ends were trimmed by 1 base and 4 bases, with 8 bases remaining between them. In DNA, the CDR3 is TGTGCCAGCAGCTTGTTCGGGGTCACCGGGGAGCTGTTTTTT. Translated, it gives CASSLFGVTGELFF.

In this sample, this clonotype turned up many times. The chain links TRBV14 to TRBJ1-1, with D maybe TRBD1 (5 bases). This CDR3 has 15 amino acids. Trimming shortened V by 1 base and J by 5 bases, and 14 bases separated the two germline ends. CDR1 SGHDN and CDR2 FVKESK come from the germline V gene. CDR3 sequence: CASSQVGAGRTEAFF. Here the CDR3 DNA reads TGTGCCAGCAGCCAAGTCGGGGCAGGGAGAACTGAAGCTTTCTTT.

This clonotype was detected many times. The chain carries TRBV2 and TRBJ2-1; no reliable D call. CDR1 SNHLY and CDR2 FYNNEI come from the germline V gene. The CDR3 totals 14 residues. Trimming left V 4 bases short and J 6 bases short, with 13 bases between. CDR3 loop: CASSGPGFANEQFF. The CDR3 coding sequence is TGTGCCAGCAGTGGACCTGGGTTTGCCAATGAGCAGTTCTTC.

This chain uses TRBV3-1 with TRBJ2-2, with TRBD1 as a possible D gene (5 bases). Germline CDR1 is LGHDT and CDR2 is YNNKEL (reference sequence). Deletions cut 3 bases from V and 6 bases from J, with 8 bases between. The CDR3 has 13 amino acids. Here the CDR3 reads CASSHLGAGELFF. The CDR3, as DNA: TGTGCCAGCAGCCATTTAGGGGCCGGGGAGCTGTTTTTT.

Only a few counts were recorded for this clonotype. The chain is built from TRBV9 and TRBJ2-3, with a weak D call TRBD2 (5 bases). The germline V and J ends were trimmed by 0 bases and 2 bases, with 10 bases remaining between them. The germline V gene has CDR1 SGDLS and CDR2 YYNGEE. The CDR3 contains 15 residues. The CDR3 region has the DNA TGTGCCAGCAGCGTAGGCGGACTGGACACAGATACGCAGTATTTT. Protein: CASSVGGLDTDTQYF.

This clonotype was found a few times. V usage is TRBV7-9 and J usage is TRBJ2-2; TRBD1 might be the D (6 bases). The V gene's germline CDR1 is SEHNR and CDR2 FQNEAQ (reference sequence). This CDR3 spans 15 amino acids. The V gene lost 4 bases and the J gene lost 2 bases, with 11 bases spanning the gap. Written as DNA, the CDR3 is TGTGCCAGCAGCTCCCGGGACAAAAACACCGGGGAGCTGTTTTTT. Its protein is CASSSRDKNTGELFF.

The chain couples TRBV15 to TRBJ1-3; D not certain. The V end was cut by 0 bases, the J end by 8 bases, with 8 bases between. The CDR3 consists of 13 residues. Looked up from germline, CDR1 is LNHNV and CDR2 is YYDKDF (reference sequence). The CDR3: CATSRDPGDTIYF. In DNA, the CDR3 is TGTGCCACCAGCAGAGATCCCGGGGACACCATATATTTT.

This clonotype was seen many times. The rearrangement joins TRBV5-4 to TRBJ2-4, with TRBD1 identical over 11 bases. Germline lookup yields CDR1 SGHNT and CDR2 YYREEE (reference sequence). V lost 4 bases and J lost 7; bases outside the gene matches: 4. The CDR3 contains 14 residues. The CDR3 region is CASSNGQGANIQYF. The DNA of the CDR3 is TGTGCCAGCAGCAACGGACAGGGGGCTAACATTCAGTACTTC.

This clonotype was seen ten or more times. This chain links TRBV11-3 with TRBJ1-1, with D uncertain. Trimming left V 5 bases short and J 1 base short, with 11 bases between. The germline V gene has CDR1 SGHNT and CDR2 YENEEA. This CDR3 spans 14 amino acids. The CDR3 DNA reads TGTGCCAGCAGCCCCGGAGGGAAGAACACTGAAGCTTTCTTT. It yields the protein CASSPGGKNTEAFF.

This chain joins TRBV5-5 and TRBJ2-2, with TRBD2 as a possible D gene (5 bases). This CDR3 comprises 15 residues. Looked up from germline, CDR1 is SGHKS and CDR2 is YYEKEE (reference sequence). Trimming pared 0 bases from V and 5 bases from J, leaving 11 bases between. This CDR3 is CASSLVTRVTGELFF. CDR3 in DNA: TGTGCCAGCAGCTTGGTTACGAGGGTAACCGGGGAGCTGTTTTTT.

This clonotype was recorded at least ten times. The chain uses TRBV7-2 and TRBJ1-2; 7 bases fit TRBD1. CDR3 length equals 12 residues. The V segment lost 3 bases and the J segment 14 bases; nucleotides outside the gene matches: 9. Germline assignment: CDR1 SGHTA and CDR2 FQGNSA. The CDR3 loop is CASSFDWTGPTF. DNA of the CDR3: TGTGCCAGCAGCTTCGACTGGACAGGCCCAACCTTC.

This chain joins TRBV20-1 and TRBJ2-5, with a weak D call TRBD1 (5 bases). Germline CDR1 DFQATT, CDR2 SNEGSKA (reference sequence). This CDR3 is 13 amino acids long. V was trimmed by 6 bases and J by 5 bases, leaving 16 bases between them. This chain's CDR3 is CSAGQGIGETQYF. The DNA of the CDR3 is TGCAGTGCCGGTCAGGGAATCGGTGAGACCCAGTACTTC.

This clonotype was detected ten times or more. The V gene is TRBV7-2, the J gene TRBJ2-2; unclear D gene. The V and J ends lost 5 bases and 6 bases respectively, with 16 bases between them. This CDR3 comprises 15 residues. Germline V gene lookup returns CDR1 SGHTA and CDR2 FQGNSA. This CDR3 is CASSPLVARAGELFF. The CDR3 DNA reads TGTGCCAGCAGCCCTCTAGTAGCTCGGGCCGGGGAGCTGTTTTTT.

This clonotype has at least ten counts. The chain recombines TRBV29-1 with TRBJ1-1; no definite D call. Trimming took 1 base from V and 1 from J, leaving 4 bases between them. Germline V CDR1 and CDR2: SQVTM, ANQGSEA. The CDR3 has 12 residues. This chain's CDR3 is CSVEGRNTEAFF. The DNA for the CDR3 is TGCAGCGTTGAAGGCAGGAACACTGAAGCTTTCTTT.

The table lists this clonotype with a few counts. DNA for the CDR3: TGTGCCAGCAGAGGGGGCGGGACCTTCTACGAGCAGTACTTC. This translates into CASRGGGTFYEQYF. The chain combines TRBV6-6 with TRBJ2-7; weak D call: TRBD1 (7 bases). The CDR3 loop spans 14 amino acids. Trimming removed 6 bases at V and 3 bases at J, with 15 bases between. In germline, CDR1 is MNHNY, CDR2 SVGAGI (reference sequence).

There are many counts of this clonotype. The chain recombines TRBV7-8 with TRBJ2-1; TRBD2 might be the D (5 bases). The CDR3 is 15 amino acids. V lost 5 bases and J lost 1, with 12 bases in between. Germline CDR1 reads SGHVS; CDR2 reads FQNEAQ. CDR3 nucleotide sequence: TGTGCCAGCAGCCTTGGACGGGGATCCTACAATGAGCAGTTCTTC. This encodes CASSLGRGSYNEQFF.

The DNA of the CDR3 is TGTGCCAGCAGCTTAGTTGCGGGTACCTACGAGCAGTACTTC. This encodes CASSLVAGTYEQYF. This chain links TRBV7-2 with TRBJ2-7, with D tentatively TRBD2 (5 bases). V gave up 1 base and J gave up 2 bases, with 9 bases separating them. There are 14 residues in the CDR3. Looked up from germline, CDR1 is SGHTA and CDR2 is FQGNSA.

The table lists this clonotype with many counts. The chain employs TRBV20-1 and TRBJ1-4; D unclear. CDR3 size: 11 residues. Germline loops: CDR1 DFQATT, CDR2 SNEGSKA (reference sequence). The V end lost 3 bases, the J end lost 8 bases, and 7 bases lay between the germline ends. Here the CDR3 reads CSASSSEKLFF. The CDR3 nucleotides read TGCAGTGCTAGTTCGAGCGAAAAACTGTTTTTT.

Ten or more counts support this clonotype. The chain carries TRBV7-9 and TRBJ1-4, with a possible D match to TRBD1 (6 bases). Trimming pared 5 bases from V and 8 bases from J, leaving 33 bases between. Looked up from germline, CDR1 is SEHNR and CDR2 is FQNEAQ (reference sequence). The CDR3 consists of 20 residues. CDR3 nucleotides: TGTGCCAGCAGCCGCAACAGGATCCCAGCAGGCCGGGGGGCGGAGGAAAAACTGTTTTTT. This encodes CASSRNRIPAGRGAEEKLFF. The variable domain in full, completed from reference TRBV7-9 and TRBJ1-4, reads DTGVSQNPRHKITKRGQNVTFRCDPISEHNRLYWYRQTLGQGPEFLTYFQNEAQLEKSRLLSDRFSAERPKGSFSTLEIQRTEQGDSAMYLCASSRNRIPAGRGAEEKLFFGSGTQLSVL.

This clonotype showed up many times. V usage is TRBV4-2 and J usage is TRBJ2-7; D possibly matches TRBD1 or TRBD2 (6 bases each). This CDR3 comprises 14 residues. Germline CDR1 LGHNA, CDR2 YNFKEQ. V dropped 0 bases and J dropped 4 bases, with 10 bases sitting between them. The CDR3 DNA is TGTGCCAGCAGCCAAGATGGGGGGCAGTACGAGCAGTACTTC. Translated, it gives CASSQDGGQYEQYF.

This clonotype was found many times. The chain carries TRBV10-2 and TRBJ1-1, with TRBD1 matching over 7 bases. The CDR3 runs to 13 residues. CDR1 and CDR2 from the germline V gene are WSHSY and SAAADI. The ends lost 6 bases at V and 7 bases at J; junction bases unmatched: 8. The CDR3 nucleotides read TGCGCCAGCAGACAGGGGATGGGTGGTGAAGCTTTCTTT. The encoded protein is CASRQGMGGEAFF.